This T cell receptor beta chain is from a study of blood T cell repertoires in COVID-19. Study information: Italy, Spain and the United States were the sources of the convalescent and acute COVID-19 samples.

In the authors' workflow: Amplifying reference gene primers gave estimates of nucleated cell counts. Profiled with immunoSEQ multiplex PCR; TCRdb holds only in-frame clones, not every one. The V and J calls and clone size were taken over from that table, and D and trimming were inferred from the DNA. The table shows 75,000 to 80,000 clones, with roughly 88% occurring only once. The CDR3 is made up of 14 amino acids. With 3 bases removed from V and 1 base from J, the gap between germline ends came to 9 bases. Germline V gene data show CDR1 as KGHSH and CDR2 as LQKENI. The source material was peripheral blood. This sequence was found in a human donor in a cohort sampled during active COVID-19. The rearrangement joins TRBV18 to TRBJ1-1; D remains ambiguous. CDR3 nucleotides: TGTGCCAGCTCACCCACGGAGGGGAACACTGAAGCTTTCTTT. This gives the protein CASSPTEGNTEAFF.